This entry lists 21 T cell receptor beta chains sequenced from one sample in a study of blood T cell repertoires in COVID-19. Repertoires were generated with immunoSEQ multiplex PCR, while TCRdb's copy carries only in-frame clones and drops some. The profile shows 120,000 or so clones, over 75% of them singletons. The sequenced material came from peripheral blood. The source of these receptors is a woman aged 80 or older with acute or convalescent COVID-19.

The genes are TRBV3-1 (or the pseudogene TRBV3-2) and TRBJ2-5, with D tentatively TRBD1 (5 bases). Trimming removed 2 bases at V and 1 base at J, with 8 bases between. Per the germline V gene, CDR1 is LGHDT and CDR2 is YNNKEL (reference sequence). This CDR3 has 14 residues. Here the CDR3 DNA reads TGTGCCAGCAGCCAACAGGGATTCCAAGAGACCCAGTACTTC. It translates to CASSQQGFQETQYF.

The gene calls are TRBV6-5 and TRBJ2-1, with 9 bases matching TRBD2. In germline, CDR1 is MNHEY, CDR2 SVGAGI. Losses at the gene ends were 0 bases for V and 10 bases for J; bases not matched to a gene: 10. The CDR3 extends over 16 amino acids. The CDR3 spells CASSYSVAGGRWEQFF. CDR3 nucleotide sequence: TGTGCCAGCAGTTACTCGGTCGCGGGAGGGCGCTGGGAGCAGTTCTTC.

This clone appeared once. V gene TRBV10-2 combines with J gene TRBJ1-2; D perhaps matches TRBD1 (5 bases). V was trimmed by 8 bases and J by 4 bases, leaving 8 bases between them. Germline V gene data show CDR1 as WSHSY and CDR2 as SAAADI. This CDR3 contains 11 residues. CDR3 nucleotide sequence: TGCGCCAGCCGACAGTTCTATGGCTACACCTTC. Encoded protein: CASRQFYGYTF.

The J gene is TRBJ2-1, the V gene TRBV6-6; TRBD1 matches at 9 bases. The germline gives CDR1 MNHNY, CDR2 SVGAGI (reference sequence). Losses at the gene ends were 6 bases for V and 0 bases for J; bases not matched to a gene: 6. This CDR3 spans 16 amino acids. The chain's CDR3 is CASRKGTGSSYNEQFF. CDR3 DNA: TGTGCCAGCAGAAAGGGGACAGGGAGCTCCTACAATGAGCAGTTCTTC.

The chain employs TRBV7-6 and TRBJ2-2, with D tentatively TRBD1 (6 bases). The V and J ends lost 2 bases and 3 bases respectively, with 13 bases between them. The CDR3 is 16 amino acids. Germline lookup yields CDR1 SGHVS and CDR2 FNYEAQ. This CDR3 reads CASSLFGGADTGELFF. CDR3 nucleotide sequence: TGTGCCAGCAGCTTATTTGGGGGCGCGGACACCGGGGAGCTGTTTTTT.

The genes are TRBV15 and TRBJ2-7; the match to TRBD1 covers 8 bases. This CDR3 spans 15 amino acids. V shed 0 bases, J shed 5 bases, and the junction held 6 bases outside the gene matches. Germline V gene lookup returns CDR1 LNHNV and CDR2 YYDKDF (reference sequence). The CDR3 DNA reads TGTGCCACCAGCAGAGATACAGGGGGGACGGACGAGCAGTACTTC. The encoded protein is CATSRDTGGTDEQYF.

The V and J genes are TRBV5-1 and TRBJ2-3, with a tentative D call TRBD2 (6 bases). V gave up 0 bases and J gave up 4 bases, with 6 bases separating them. The CDR3 spans 13 residues. The germline V gene has CDR1 SGHRS and CDR2 YFSETQ. CDR3 sequence reads: CASSLAGADTQYF. CDR3 coding DNA: TGCGCCAGCAGCTTGGCGGGGGCAGATACGCAGTATTTT.

V gene TRBV27 combines with J gene TRBJ1-5; 8 bases align to TRBD1. CDR3 length equals 18 residues. Germline lookup yields CDR1 MNHEY and CDR2 SMNVEV (reference sequence). The trim removed 5 bases at V and 0 bases at J, leaving 12 bases unmatched. CDR3 DNA: TGTGCCAGCAGTGCGCGGACAGGGATAGGATATAGCAATCAGCCCCAGCATTTT. This codes for CASSARTGIGYSNQPQHF.

CDR3 nucleotides: TGTGCCAGCAGGCGGGGGGGATCCTACAATGAGCAGTTCTTC. Its translation is CASRRGGSYNEQFF. The chain employs TRBV4-2 and TRBJ2-1, with TRBD2 identical over 9 bases. With V trimmed by 6 bases and J by 1 base, 1 base remained unmatched. The CDR3 is 14 amino acids. Germline CDR1 is LGHNA and CDR2 is YNFKEQ.

The CDR3 DNA reads as TGTGCCAGCACGGAGGAGGTAGAGGCTTTCTTT. Translating gives CASTEEVEAFF. The chain couples TRBV2 to TRBJ1-1, with unresolved D. V was pared by 7 bases and J by 11 bases, with 14 bases between. Looked up from germline, CDR1 is SNHLY and CDR2 is FYNNEI. The CDR3 covers 11 residues.

This rearrangement joins TRBV25-1 to TRBJ2-1; D perhaps matches TRBD2 (6 bases). V was clipped by 5 bases and J by 2 bases, with 19 bases between them. CDR3 length: 17 amino acids. Germline V gene lookup returns CDR1 MGHDK and CDR2 SYGVNS. The chain's CDR3 is CASSPIWGGTPYNEQFF. Written as DNA, the CDR3 is TGTGCCAGCAGTCCAATATGGGGTGGGACTCCCTACAATGAGCAGTTCTTC.

This rearrangement joins TRBV5-4 to TRBJ1-1; 10 bases are shared with TRBD1. This CDR3 has 15 amino acids. The germline CDR1 and CDR2 sequences are SGHNT and YYREEE (reference sequence). Losses at the gene ends were 7 bases for V and 3 bases for J; bases not matched to a gene: 9. The chain's CDR3 is CASGRPGTGDTEAFF. CDR3 sequence (DNA): TGTGCCAGCGGGCGGCCCGGGACAGGGGACACTGAAGCTTTCTTT. The full variable domain, with the rest looked up from reference TRBV5-4 and TRBJ1-1, is ETGVTQSPTHLIKTRGQQVTLRCSSQSGHNTVSWYQQALGQGPQFIFQYYREEENGRGNFPPRFSGLQFPNYSSELNVNALELDDSALYLCASGRPGTGDTEAFFGQGTRLTVV.

The chain joins TRBV12-3 or TRBV12-4 to TRBJ1-1, with a possible D match to TRBD1 (5 bases). V was pared by 4 bases and J by 6 bases, with 12 bases between. The CDR3 loop spans 13 amino acids. The CDR3 spells CASSSRGTAEAFF. CDR3 DNA: TGTGCCAGCAGTTCCCGGGGGACCGCTGAAGCTTTCTTT.

The V and J genes are TRBV3-1 (or the pseudogene TRBV3-2) and TRBJ2-2, with 9 bases that match TRBD1. Germline V gene data show CDR1 as LGHDT and CDR2 as YNNKEL (reference sequence). The CDR3 extends over 18 amino acids. V lost 0 bases and J lost 2; bases outside the gene matches: 7. The CDR3 sequence: CASSQDPGQGSNTGELFF. The CDR3, as DNA: TGTGCCAGCAGCCAAGACCCGGGACAGGGATCAAACACCGGGGAGCTGTTTTTT.

The CDR3 DNA is TGCGCCAGCAGAATTAACCGGGACAGGGGAGAGGCTTTCTTT. The encoded protein is CASRINRDRGEAFF. V gene TRBV5-1 combines with J gene TRBJ1-1, with TRBD1 identical over 10 bases. In germline, CDR1 is SGHRS, CDR2 YFSETQ. J was trimmed by 11 bases and V by 5 bases; bases with no gene match: 12. CDR3 length equals 14 residues.

This clone was detected once. The chain links TRBV5-4 to TRBJ1-2; 7 bases align to TRBD1. The CDR3 totals 14 residues. Germline trimming cut 4 bases from V and 8 bases from J; bases unmatched to any gene: 11. Germline V lookup: CDR1 SGHNT, CDR2 YYREEE (reference sequence). The DNA for the CDR3 is TGTGCCAGCAGCCTTGGGACAGACTTGGAGGGCTACACCTTC. This gives the protein CASSLGTDLEGYTF. Using reference TRBV5-4 and TRBJ1-2 for the parts outside the CDR3, the full variable domain is ETGVTQSPTHLIKTRGQQVTLRCSSQSGHNTVSWYQQALGQGPQFIFQYYREEENGRGNFPPRFSGLQFPNYSSELNVNALELDDSALYLCASSLGTDLEGYTFGSGTRLTVV.

This clone appeared a few times. The V and J genes are TRBV28 and TRBJ2-7, with 7 bases lining up with TRBD2. Per the germline V gene, CDR1 is MDHEN and CDR2 is SYDVKM. Losses at the gene ends were 0 bases for V and 3 bases for J; bases not matched to a gene: 5. This CDR3 is built from 15 residues. In nucleotides, the CDR3 is TGTGCCAGCAGTTTATGGGGAGGGGACGGCTACGAGCAGTACTTC. Translated, it gives CASSLWGGDGYEQYF.

The chain is built from TRBV6-5 and TRBJ1-1; D possibly corresponds to TRBD1 (6 bases). Germline V CDR1 and CDR2: MNHEY, SVGAGI. The CDR3 has 11 amino acids. The germline V and J ends were trimmed by 6 bases and 14 bases, with 16 bases remaining between them. The CDR3 reads CASRDGTHGFF. The CDR3 nucleotides are TGTGCCAGCAGGGACGGGACACACGGCTTCTTT.

V is TRBV5-6 and J is TRBJ1-6; D is ambiguous. The CDR3 has 15 amino acids. Trimming cost V 4 bases and J 4 bases, with 12 bases left between them. Looked up from germline, CDR1 is SGHDT and CDR2 is YYEEEE. The CDR3 nucleotides read TGTGCCAGCAGCCGTCTCACTGCTTATAATTCACCCCTCCACTTT. This encodes CASSRLTAYNSPLHF.

In this sample, this clone turned up a few times. The gene calls are TRBV5-1 and TRBJ1-2, with 7 bases matching TRBD1. V lost 7 bases and J lost 2; bases outside the gene matches: 8. Germline V gene sequence: CDR1 SGHRS, CDR2 YFSETQ. This CDR3 contains 14 residues. DNA for the CDR3: TGCGCCAGCCATACAGGGGCTGAAAACTATGGCTACACCTTC. It is translated as CASHTGAENYGYTF.

The CDR3 DNA follows: TGTGCCAGTAGTATAGAGGCCTCCGGGGAGCAGTACTTC. It encodes CASSIEASGEQYF. The rearrangement uses TRBV19 and TRBJ2-7; D gene unclear. CDR1 is LNHDA and CDR2 is SQIVND in the germline V gene (reference sequence). The CDR3 totals 13 residues. V lost 0 bases and J lost 7, with 10 bases in between.